Each of the 14 T cell receptor beta chains below was sequenced from the same sample in a study of cytomegalovirus exposure and HLA in healthy donors. In the PCR, 60 Vbeta and 13 Jbeta primers were used. The assay was immunoSEQ multiplex PCR, and TCRdb's table has in-frame clones only and misses some. Its clone listing holds 110,000 to 150,000 clones. The specimen sequenced was PBMCs. All receptors derive from a male donor in good health and CMV-seronegative.

CDR3 region: CASSRDRGSREQYF. CDR3 DNA: TGTGCCAGCAGCCGGGACAGGGGTTCAAGGGAGCAGTACTTC. The chain uses TRBV7-2 and TRBJ2-7; 10 nucleotides agree with TRBD1. V was pared by 5 bases and J by 7 bases, with 8 bases of the junction left unmatched. This CDR3 is 14 amino acids long. Germline values: CDR1 SGHTA, CDR2 FQGNSA.

The rearrangement uses TRBV6-5 and TRBJ1-6, with 10 bases that match TRBD1. Germline assignment: CDR1 MNHEY and CDR2 SVGAGI. CDR3 size: 15 residues. V trimming: 6 bases; J trimming: 11 bases; junction bases outside the gene matches: 10. The CDR3 bases are TGTGCCAGCAGGACCCGACAGGGGGCAGCTACACCCCTCCACTTT. It is translated as CASRTRQGAATPLHF.

J is TRBJ1-1 and V is TRBV11-3, with D tentatively TRBD1 (6 bases). The CDR3 has 15 amino acids. Trimming shortened V by 0 bases and J by 1 base, and 9 bases separated the two germline ends. The germline V gene has CDR1 SGHNT and CDR2 YENEEA. CDR3 bases: TGTGCCAGCAGCTTAGAGGGGACACAGAACACTGAAGCTTTCTTT. Encoded protein: CASSLEGTQNTEAFF.

The rearrangement links TRBV18 to TRBJ1-2; D perhaps matches TRBD1 (6 bases). V lost 3 bases and J lost 4, with 18 bases in between. The CDR3 is 16 residues long. Germline V gene data show CDR1 as KGHSH and CDR2 as LQKENI. As DNA, the CDR3 is TGTGCCAGCTCACCGGTACAACAGGGATCCGGCTATGGCTACACCTTC. As protein: CASSPVQQGSGYGYTF.

The J gene is TRBJ2-7, the V gene TRBV7-8; D not certain. Germline lookup yields CDR1 SGHVS and CDR2 FQNEAQ. The CDR3 consists of 15 residues. Trimming stripped 4 bases from V and 6 bases from J, with 19 bases between. The CDR3 nucleotides are TGTGCCAGCAGCTCTCAGACGTCTGCTGGGCTCGAGCAGTACTTC. Translation gives CASSSQTSAGLEQYF.

The CDR3 sequence: CATLGTGGGGYTF. CDR3 sequence (DNA): TGTGCCACCTTGGGGACAGGGGGCGGCGGCTACACCTTC. This sequence joins TRBV6-5 and TRBJ1-2; 12 nucleotides align to TRBD1. In germline, CDR1 is MNHEY, CDR2 SVGAGI. V shed 10 bases and J 8 bases; nucleotides not matched to a gene: 8. The CDR3 length is 13 residues.

V and J are TRBV7-9 and TRBJ2-7; TRBD2 might be the D (5 bases). The length of the CDR3 is 17 residues. CDR1 and CDR2 from the germline V gene are SEHNR and FQNEAQ (reference sequence). V was shortened by 3 bases and J by 5 bases, with 23 bases between the two germline ends. The CDR3 nucleotides read TGTGCCAGCAGCTTGGGCCACACTTCGGGTAAGCGGAACGAGCAGTACTTC. As protein: CASSLGHTSGKRNEQYF.

V usage is TRBV30 and J usage is TRBJ1-5; D unclear. Trimming cost V 3 bases and J 2 bases, with 14 bases left between them. The CDR3 runs to 15 residues. Germline V gives CDR1 GTSNPN, CDR2 SVGIG (reference sequence). The CDR3 coding sequence is TGTGCCTGGAGCCGAGAGGGCGTAGGCAATCAGCCCCAGCATTTT. Translated, it gives CAWSREGVGNQPQHF.

Regarding this clone: One end of the junction does not line up with germline, which may come from a read error. The chain employs TRBV2 and TRBJ2-7; a weak D match, TRBD1 (6 bases). The CDR3 runs 14 residues. Germline V CDR1 and CDR2: SNHLY, FYNNEI. CDR3 nucleotides: TGTGCCAGCAGGATACAGGGCCCCTCCTCCGAGCAGTACTTC. This translates into CASRIQGPSSEQYF.

This chain connects TRBV29-1 to TRBJ2-7, with a weak D call TRBD1 (5 bases). This CDR3 is built from 13 residues. V was trimmed by 1 base and J by 3 bases, leaving 10 bases between them. In germline, CDR1 is SQVTM, CDR2 ANQGSEA. CDR3 in amino acids: CSVEGQFHYEQYF. Written as DNA, the CDR3 is TGCAGCGTTGAAGGACAGTTCCACTACGAGCAGTACTTC.

In DNA, the CDR3 is TGCAGCGTTGCACCCAGGGGCCTAGCGGGGGCCTACGAGCAGTACTTC. It encodes CSVAPRGLAGAYEQYF. The J gene is TRBJ2-7, the V gene TRBV29-1; 10 nucleotides match TRBD2. V was clipped by 4 bases and J by 2 bases; unmatched bases: 11. Germline V gene lookup returns CDR1 SQVTM and CDR2 ANQGSEA. The CDR3 has 16 amino acids.

This chain connects TRBV5-6 to TRBJ2-7; D ambiguous. Germline V gives CDR1 SGHDT, CDR2 YYEEEE. Trimming took off 1 base at V and 2 bases at J, with 10 bases between the two ends. The CDR3 is made up of 14 amino acids. CDR3 sequence reads: CASSLTGFPYEQYF. DNA of the CDR3: TGTGCCAGCAGCTTGACCGGGTTTCCCTACGAGCAGTACTTC.

The gene calls are TRBV9 and TRBJ2-2, with D perhaps matching TRBD2 (5 bases). The ends were cut back, 0 bases at V and 2 bases at J, with 8 bases in the middle. Germline V gene lookup returns CDR1 SGDLS and CDR2 YYNGEE. CDR3 length: 15 residues. The chain's CDR3 is CASSVAGVNTGELFF. CDR3 sequence (DNA): TGTGCCAGCAGCGTAGCCGGGGTAAACACCGGGGAGCTGTTTTTT. Filled out from reference TRBV9 and TRBJ2-2, the complete variable domain reads DSGVTQTPKHLITATGQRVTLRCSPRSGDLSVYWYQQSLDQGLQFLIQYYNGEERAKGNILERFSAQQFPDLHSELNLSSLELGDSALYFCASSVAGVNTGELFFGEGSRLTVL.

The chain couples TRBV19 to TRBJ2-1, with D perhaps matching TRBD2 (5 bases). Germline V lookup: CDR1 LNHDA, CDR2 SQIVND (reference sequence). CDR3 length equals 15 residues. V shed 5 bases and J shed 5 bases, with 16 bases lying between them. The CDR3 nucleotides are TGTGCCAGTAGTGTCACCCCCCGGGATGACAATGAGCAGTTCTTC. It specifies CASSVTPRDDNEQFF.